The 7 T cell receptor beta chains in this list originate from one sample, sequenced in a study of cytomegalovirus exposure and HLA in healthy donors (dated by TCRdb to about 2017). Receptors were amplified or captured by the immunoSEQ multiplex PCR assay. Not all clones reach the TCRdb copy of this immuneACCESS table, which keeps in-frame sequences only. Checked studies attribute under half of the gap to unresolved V genes and leave the rest unexplained. The sample table records approximately 190,000 clones; more than 80% of these occur just once. Clones ranked in the top ten supply around 6.7% of the sample. The material sequenced was PBMCs. These TCRs come from a man aged 18 to 35 in good health and CMV-seropositive.

The rearrangement links TRBV28 to TRBJ1-4, with TRBD1 matching 8 bases. V was clipped by 6 bases and J by 10 bases; unmatched bases: 13. Germline CDR1 MDHEN, CDR2 SYDVKM. The CDR3 is made up of 15 amino acids. The CDR3: CASRPTGQVQGKLFF. CDR3 in DNA: TGTGCCAGCAGACCCACGGGACAGGTTCAAGGAAAACTGTTTTTT.

In this sample, this clone turned up once. The gene calls are TRBV5-4 and TRBJ2-3; tentatively, D is TRBD1 (6 bases). Trimming pared 4 bases from V and 6 bases from J, leaving 15 bases between. The CDR3 contains 14 residues. Germline CDR1 and CDR2: SGHNT and YYREEE (reference sequence). CDR3 sequence (DNA): TGTGCCAGCAGCCTGGACAGCCAACCGGATACGCAGTATTTT. Protein product: CASSLDSQPDTQYF.

V usage is TRBV2 and J usage is TRBJ1-2; perhaps TRBD1 as D (5 bases). The ends were cut back, 7 bases at V and 9 bases at J, with 15 bases in the middle. This CDR3 is built from 12 residues. Germline V gene data show CDR1 as SNHLY and CDR2 as FYNNEI. CDR3: CASTTNGGSYTF. As DNA, the CDR3 is TGTGCCAGCACCACGAATGGGGGGAGCTACACCTTC.

The chain recombines TRBV5-4 with TRBJ2-2; 16 nucleotides match TRBD2. CDR1 and CDR2 from the germline V gene are SGHNT and YYREEE (reference sequence). This CDR3 is built from 19 residues. After removal of 3 bases from V and 3 bases from J, the junction contained 8 bases not matched to a gene. In DNA, the CDR3 is TGTGCCAGCAGCTCACCCGGGACTAGCGGGAGGGCGGACACCGGGGAGCTGTTTTTT. It is translated as CASSSPGTSGRADTGELFF. Filled out from reference TRBV5-4 and TRBJ2-2, the complete variable domain reads ETGVTQSPTHLIKTRGQQVTLRCSSQSGHNTVSWYQQALGQGPQFIFQYYREEENGRGNFPPRFSGLQFPNYSSELNVNALELDDSALYLCASSSPGTSGRADTGELFFGEGSRLTVL.

The chain combines TRBV5-4 with TRBJ2-1; D remains unclear. The ends were cut back, 3 bases at V and 2 bases at J, with 15 bases in the middle. The CDR3 is made up of 16 amino acids. The germline CDR1 and CDR2 sequences are SGHNT and YYREEE (reference sequence). CDR3 loop: CASSSRRSTTYNEQFF. CDR3 nucleotides: TGTGCCAGCAGCTCCCGACGTTCCACTACCTACAATGAGCAGTTCTTC. Variable domain in full (rest from reference TRBV5-4 and TRBJ2-1): ETGVTQSPTHLIKTRGQQVTLRCSSQSGHNTVSWYQQALGQGPQFIFQYYREEENGRGNFPPRFSGLQFPNYSSELNVNALELDDSALYLCASSSRRSTTYNEQFFGPGTRLTVL.

V gene TRBV7-3 combines with J gene TRBJ2-2, with 12 bases lining up with TRBD2. Unmatched junction bases numbered 6, after V lost 2 bases and J lost 2 bases. The V gene's germline CDR1 is SGHTA and CDR2 FQGTGA. The length of the CDR3 is 18 residues. CDR3 loop: CASSLAASGRANTGELFF. In nucleotides, the CDR3 is TGTGCCAGCAGCTTAGCGGCTAGCGGGAGGGCCAACACCGGGGAGCTGTTTTTT.

The gene calls are TRBV19 and TRBJ1-4, with TRBD1 as a possible D gene (5 bases). This CDR3 region has 15 residues. The V gene lost 3 bases and the J gene lost 4 bases, with 12 bases spanning the gap. The germline V gene has CDR1 LNHDA and CDR2 SQIVND (reference sequence). CDR3 sequence (DNA): TGTGCCAGTAGTATGAGGAGGGGCGGTAATGAAAAACTGTTTTTT. Translating gives CASSMRRGGNEKLFF.